This T cell receptor (beta chain) was documented in a study of cytomegalovirus exposure and HLA in healthy donors. Study-wide points: The authors enumerated 150 to 200 TCR beta chains as linked to cytomegalovirus. Most sequenced TCRs were rare (though some public TCRs occurred in many donors). The classifier, whose performance was assessed in both the original and validation cohorts, reportedly diagnosed cytomegalovirus status with high specificity and sensitivity.

As regards this clone: The antigen is undetermined.

Germline V CDR1 and CDR2: SGHRS, YFSETQ. V trimming: 4 bases; J trimming: 1 base; junction bases outside the gene matches: 5. This CDR3 is built from 16 residues. Assay used: immunoSEQ multiplex PCR; TCRdb lists only in-frame clones, some missing. The sample holds under 65,000 clones; 89% are singletons and the top ten take 7.5% to 10%. The source of this sequence is a woman younger than 30 in good health and CMV-seropositive. Sequencing input: PBMCs. The chain recombines TRBV5-1 with TRBJ2-6, with 7 bases that match TRBD2. Here the CDR3 reads CASSPLGGSGANVLTF. The CDR3 bases are TGCGCCAGCAGCCCCCTGGGAGGGTCTGGGGCCAACGTCCTGACTTTC.